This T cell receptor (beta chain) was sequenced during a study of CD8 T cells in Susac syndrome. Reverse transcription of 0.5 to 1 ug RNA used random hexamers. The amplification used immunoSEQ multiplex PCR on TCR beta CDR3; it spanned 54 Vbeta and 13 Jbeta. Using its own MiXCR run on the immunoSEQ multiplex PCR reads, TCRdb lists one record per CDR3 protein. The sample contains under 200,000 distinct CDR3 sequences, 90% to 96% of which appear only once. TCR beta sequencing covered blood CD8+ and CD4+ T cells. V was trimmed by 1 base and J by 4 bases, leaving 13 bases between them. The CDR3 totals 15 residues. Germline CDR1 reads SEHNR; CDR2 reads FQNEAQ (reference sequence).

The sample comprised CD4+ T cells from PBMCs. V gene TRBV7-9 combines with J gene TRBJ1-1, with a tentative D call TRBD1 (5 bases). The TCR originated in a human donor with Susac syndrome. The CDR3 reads CASSLDGGLFTEAFF. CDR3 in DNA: TGTGCCAGCAGCTTAGACGGGGGTCTTTTCACTGAAGCTTTCTTT.